A single sample is the source of the 25 T cell receptor beta chains below, sequenced in a study of beta chain features in type 1 diabetes. Broader study findings: For Type 1 diabetes patients, all four CD4+ subsets carried TCRB CDR3s that were moderately but significantly shorter.

Their antigens remain unidentified. Every isolated RNA sample was fully reverse transcribed, so sequencing captured expressed TCRB transcripts. Sequencing used immunoSEQ multiplex PCR; TCRdb keeps in-frame clones, though not all of them. The sample lists about 650,000 clones, 12% occurring once. The source material was naive CD4+ T cells from blood. These receptors were collected from a man aged 25-40 years with type 1 diabetes.

CDR3 bases: TGCAGTGCCGTGGGGGGGCCTGGCTACACCTTC. Protein sequence: CSAVGGPGYTF. This chain uses TRBV20-1 with TRBJ1-2, with D possibly TRBD1 on 6 matching bases. Germline CDR1 reads DFQATT; CDR2 reads SNEGSKA (reference sequence). This CDR3 has 11 residues. V was pared by 6 bases and J by 7 bases, with 12 bases between.

This clone has a handful of counts. J is TRBJ2-1 and V is TRBV7-6, with 12 bases fitting TRBD2. V lost 2 bases to trimming and J lost 9 bases; unmatched junction nucleotides: 14. This CDR3 is built from 18 residues. Germline values: CDR1 SGHVS, CDR2 FNYEAQ. The CDR3 spells CASSLSPGLAGSRGEQFF. The CDR3 DNA follows: TGTGCCAGCAGCTTAAGCCCTGGACTAGCGGGGTCGAGGGGTGAGCAGTTCTTC.

This clone was detected a few times. The gene calls are TRBV6-5 and TRBJ1-2; 8 nucleotides line up with TRBD1. The CDR3 extends over 15 amino acids. The V segment lost 0 bases and the J segment 6 bases; nucleotides outside the gene matches: 6. Germline CDR1 MNHEY, CDR2 SVGAGI. This chain's CDR3 is CASSYSLDRVDGYTF. The CDR3 region has the DNA TGTGCCAGCAGTTACTCCTTGGACAGGGTTGATGGCTACACCTTC.

The chain has TRBV7-9 and TRBJ2-1; 8 bases agree with TRBD1. V shed 5 bases and J 5 bases; nucleotides not matched to a gene: 8. The CDR3 extends over 15 amino acids. Germline-derived CDR1 and CDR2 are SEHNR and FQNEAQ (reference sequence). The CDR3 nucleotides are TGTGCCAGCAGCGGTGGACAGGGCTGGGACAATGAGCAGTTCTTC. This encodes CASSGGQGWDNEQFF.

This clone was counted ten times or more. The chain is built from TRBV28 and TRBJ1-2; no reliable D call. The germline V gene has CDR1 MDHEN and CDR2 SYDVKM. V was trimmed by 6 bases and J by 4 bases, leaving 12 bases between them. CDR3 size: 13 residues. The CDR3 protein is CASRGGLSYGYTF. Here the CDR3 DNA reads TGTGCCAGCAGGGGAGGACTGAGCTATGGCTACACCTTC.

V usage is TRBV4-3 and J usage is TRBJ1-4; the D is unclear. Deletions cut 0 bases from V and 3 bases from J, with 11 bases between. The CDR3 is 16 residues long. Germline CDR1 LGHNA, CDR2 YSLEER. Here the CDR3 DNA reads TGCGCCAGCAGCCAAGATCCGAACAGCTCTAATGAAAAACTGTTTTTT. Translation: CASSQDPNSSNEKLFF.

This clone has only a few counts. The chain couples TRBV14 to TRBJ1-1; D might be TRBD1 (6 bases). CDR1 is SGHDN and CDR2 is FVKESK in the germline V gene. The CDR3 is 14 residues long. V gave up 0 bases and J gave up 4 bases, with 9 bases separating them. Written as DNA, the CDR3 is TGTGCCAGCAGCCAAGATTGGGGGGCCACTGAAGCTTTCTTT. It translates to CASSQDWGATEAFF. Using reference TRBV14 and TRBJ1-1 for the parts outside the CDR3, the full variable domain is EAGVTQFPSHSVIEKGQTVTLRCDPISGHDNLYWYRRVMGKEIKFLLHFVKESKQDESGMPNNRFLAERTGGTYSTLKVQPAELEDSGVYFCASSQDWGATEAFFGQGTRLTVV.

The V and J genes are TRBV7-3 and TRBJ2-7; tentatively, D is TRBD1 (6 bases). Trimming removed 4 bases at V and 7 bases at J, with 14 bases between. There are 13 residues in the CDR3. Germline assignment: CDR1 SGHTA and CDR2 FQGTGA. The chain's CDR3 is CASSSQGSTEQYF. CDR3 DNA: TGTGCCAGCAGCTCACAGGGATCTACGGAGCAGTACTTC. The whole variable domain, filled in from reference TRBV7-3 and TRBJ2-7, reads GAGVSQTPSNKVTEKGKYVELRCDPISGHTALYWYRQSLGQGPEFLIYFQGTGAADDSGLPNDRFFAVRPEGSVSTLKIQRTERGDSAVYLCASSSQGSTEQYFGPGTRLTVT.

This clone was picked up a small number of times. V usage is TRBV14 and J usage is TRBJ2-5, with D perhaps TRBD1 (5 bases). CDR3 length equals 13 residues. Germline CDR1 and CDR2: SGHDN and FVKESK. With 4 bases removed from V and 5 bases from J, the gap between germline ends came to 11 bases. CDR3 loop: CASSLQGWETQYF. The CDR3 DNA is TGTGCCAGCAGCCTGCAGGGTTGGGAGACCCAGTACTTC.

The chain recombines TRBV18 with TRBJ1-2, with 7 bases fitting TRBD1. The V gene end was trimmed by 6 bases and the J gene end by 4 bases; junction bases not matched to a gene: 35. The CDR3 length is 23 residues. Germline CDR1 is KGHSH and CDR2 is LQKENI. The DNA of the CDR3 is TGTGCCAGCTCGCCTTTCGGGGGAAAACCCTTTAACATTGTGGGGACAGACGGCTATGGCTACACCTTC. Translated, it gives CASSPFGGKPFNIVGTDGYGYTF.

A few counts support this clone. CDR3 protein: CASSQHSRGETQYF. The CDR3 region has the DNA TGTGCCAGCAGCCAACACTCAAGGGGAGAGACCCAGTACTTC. The chain has TRBV7-2 and TRBJ2-5, with D possibly being TRBD1 (5 bases). Germline V gene lookup returns CDR1 SGHTA and CDR2 FQGNSA. With 5 bases removed from V and 4 bases from J, the gap between germline ends came to 14 bases. CDR3 size: 14 residues.

This chain joins TRBV7-9 and TRBJ1-2; 8 nucleotides agree with TRBD1. After removal of 3 bases from V and 2 bases from J, the junction contained 8 bases not matched to a gene. The germline V gene encodes CDR1 SEHNR and CDR2 FQNEAQ (reference sequence). This CDR3 has 16 residues. CDR3 DNA: TGTGCCAGCAGCTTCCTCTGGACAGGGACCAACTATGGCTACACCTTC. It translates to CASSFLWTGTNYGYTF.

The CDR3 region is CASSESQYEQYF. The CDR3 DNA reads TGTGCCAGCAGTGAGAGTCAATACGAGCAGTACTTC. The rearrangement links TRBV2 to TRBJ2-7; D is ambiguous. V gave up 3 bases and J gave up 4 bases, with 7 bases separating them. Germline V gives CDR1 SNHLY, CDR2 FYNNEI. The CDR3 length is 12 residues.

This clone came up a few times. The chain couples TRBV14 to TRBJ2-5; the match to TRBD1 covers 9 bases. The CDR3 consists of 16 residues. V shed 4 bases, J shed 3 bases, and the junction held 9 bases outside the gene matches. Germline CDR1 and CDR2: SGHDN and FVKESK. CDR3 sequence (DNA): TGTGCCAGCAGCCCGTTACCGGGACAGGGAGAAGAGACCCAGTACTTC. It translates to CASSPLPGQGEETQYF.

The chain employs TRBV7-2 and TRBJ1-5, with D unclear. Germline loops: CDR1 SGHTA, CDR2 FQGNSA. The CDR3 loop spans 14 amino acids. V lost 5 bases and J 0 bases, leaving 8 bases between the germline ends. The CDR3 coding sequence is TGTGCCAGCAGCCGCGGACCTAGCAATCAGCCCCAGCATTTT. Its translation is CASSRGPSNQPQHF.

The rearrangement joins TRBV9 to TRBJ2-7, with a possible D match to TRBD2 (5 bases). CDR3 size: 14 residues. Trimming removed 4 bases from V and 1 base from J, with 12 bases in between. Germline V gives CDR1 SGDLS, CDR2 YYNGEE. DNA of the CDR3: TGTGCCAGCAGCCCCCCCGGGAATTCCTACGAGCAGTACTTC. Its translation: CASSPPGNSYEQYF.

This clone was counted between two and nine times. The rearrangement links TRBV5-1 to TRBJ1-6, with 9 positions matching TRBD1. CDR1 and CDR2 (germline): SGHRS, YFSETQ. The trim removed 0 bases at V and 8 bases at J, leaving 3 bases unmatched. There are 15 residues in the CDR3. In DNA, the CDR3 is TGCGCCAGCAGCTTGGAAGGACAGGGGTATTCACCCCTCCACTTT. This gives the protein CASSLEGQGYSPLHF.

The sample holds a few counts of this clone. The chain recombines TRBV9 with TRBJ2-7; possibly TRBD1 for D (6 bases). CDR3 length: 16 residues. Germline V CDR1 and CDR2: SGDLS, YYNGEE. The V and J ends lost 4 bases and 0 bases respectively, with 17 bases between them. Here the CDR3 reads CASSPQGWDTSYEQYF. The CDR3 DNA reads TGTGCCAGCAGCCCACAGGGTTGGGACACCTCCTACGAGCAGTACTTC.

DNA of the CDR3: TGTGCCAGCAGTGCGGCGGGGGCCTACGAGCAGTACTTC. Residues: CASSAAGAYEQYF. The gene calls are TRBV25-1 and TRBJ2-7, with TRBD2 matching over 7 bases. The CDR3 has 13 residues. J gave up 2 bases and V 4 bases, and 2 bases lay outside the gene matches. CDR1 is MGHDK and CDR2 is SYGVNS in the germline V gene.

This chain's CDR3 is CAWRLKGNGYGYTF. CDR3 in DNA: TGTGCCTGGAGACTTAAGGGGAACGGCTATGGCTACACCTTC. The chain couples TRBV30 to TRBJ1-2; a weak D match, TRBD1 (5 bases). V was cut by 3 bases and J by 4 bases, with 15 bases left in between. This CDR3 comprises 14 residues. The germline gives CDR1 GTSNPN, CDR2 SVGIG (reference sequence). Full variable domain (outside the CDR3, taken from reference TRBV30 and TRBJ1-2): SQTIHQWPATLVQPVGSPLSLECTVEGTSNPNLYWYRQAAGRGLQLLFYSVGIGQISSEVPQNLSASRPQDRQFILSSKKLLLSDSGFYLCAWRLKGNGYGYTFGSGTRLTVV.

This clone appeared a few times. The rearrangement links TRBV6-5 to TRBJ2-1; perhaps TRBD1 as D (6 bases). The V gene's germline CDR1 is MNHEY and CDR2 SVGAGI. This CDR3 region has 15 residues. V lost 5 bases, J lost 0 bases, and 11 bases lay in between. The CDR3 DNA sequence: TGTGCCAGCAGTGCAACAGGGAGCTCCTACAATGAGCAGTTCTTC. It specifies CASSATGSSYNEQFF.

In its sample, this clone was seen a few times. The chain couples TRBV7-2 to TRBJ1-1; D possibly corresponds to TRBD1 (5 bases). CDR1 is SGHTA, CDR2 FQGNSA, per germline. The ends were cut back, 7 bases at V and 1 base at J, with 13 bases in the middle. The length of the CDR3 is 14 residues. The chain's CDR3 is CASTRRDGNTEAFF. The CDR3 nucleotides read TGTGCCAGCACCCGCCGGGACGGGAACACTGAAGCTTTCTTT.

This clone was seen a handful of times. The CDR3 nucleotides are TGTGCCACCCAGACAGGGGGCACTGAAGCTTTCTTT. Its protein product is CATQTGGTEAFF. V is TRBV5-6 and J is TRBJ1-1; 9 bases are shared with TRBD1. CDR1 and CDR2 (germline): SGHDT, YYEEEE. The length of the CDR3 is 12 residues. After removal of 9 bases from V and 4 bases from J, the junction contained 4 bases not matched to a gene. Combining the CDR3 with reference TRBV5-6 and TRBJ1-1 gives the whole variable domain DAGVTQSPTHLIKTRGQQVTLRCSPKSGHDTVSWYQQALGQGPQFIFQYYEEEERQRGNFPDRFSGHQFPNYSSELNVNALLLGDSALYLCATQTGGTEAFFGQGTRLTVV.

Here the CDR3 reads CASSSGQGGWNTEAFF. Here the CDR3 DNA reads TGTGCCAGCAGCTCCGGACAGGGGGGCTGGAACACTGAAGCTTTCTTT. The chain recombines TRBV7-9 with TRBJ1-1, with 10 nucleotides matching TRBD1. From germline, CDR1 is SEHNR and CDR2 FQNEAQ (reference sequence). The CDR3 extends over 16 amino acids. Trimming at V came to 4 bases and at J to 1 base, leaving 6 bases not matched to a gene. Full variable domain (outside the CDR3, taken from reference TRBV7-9 and TRBJ1-1): DTGVSQNPRHKITKRGQNVTFRCDPISEHNRLYWYRQTLGQGPEFLTYFQNEAQLEKSRLLSDRFSAERPKGSFSTLEIQRTEQGDSAMYLCASSSGQGGWNTEAFFGQGTRLTVV.

A word on this clone: Other DNA sequences in this specimen translate into the identical CDR3. This rearrangement joins TRBV5-1 to TRBJ1-5; no reliable D call. The CDR3 is 14 residues long. In germline, CDR1 is SGHRS, CDR2 YFSETQ. Trimming removed 0 bases from V and 1 base from J, with 5 bases in between. CDR3 protein: CASSLGVSNQPQHF. The DNA of the CDR3 is TGCGCCAGCAGCTTGGGAGTGAGCAATCAGCCCCAGCATTTT.